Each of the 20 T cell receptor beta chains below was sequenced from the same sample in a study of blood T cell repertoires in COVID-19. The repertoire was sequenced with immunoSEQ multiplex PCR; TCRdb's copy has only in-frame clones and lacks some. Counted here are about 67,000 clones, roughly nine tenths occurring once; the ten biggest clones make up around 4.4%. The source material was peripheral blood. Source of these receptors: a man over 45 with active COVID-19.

CDR3 residues: CASSQDMGQSYEQYF. The DNA for the CDR3 is TGCGCCAGCAGCCAAGATATGGGACAGTCCTACGAGCAGTACTTC. The chain is built from TRBV4-3 and TRBJ2-7; 7 bases line up with TRBD1. Germline CDR1 and CDR2: LGHNA and YSLEER. Trimming cost V 0 bases and J 1 base; bases outside gene matches: 3. The CDR3 runs 15 residues.

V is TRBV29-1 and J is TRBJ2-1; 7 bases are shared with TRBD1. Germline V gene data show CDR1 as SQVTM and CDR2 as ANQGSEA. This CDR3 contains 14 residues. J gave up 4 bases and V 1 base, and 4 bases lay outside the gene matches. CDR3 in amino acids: CSVEVGTAYNEQFF. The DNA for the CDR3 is TGCAGCGTTGAAGTAGGGACAGCTTACAATGAGCAGTTCTTC.

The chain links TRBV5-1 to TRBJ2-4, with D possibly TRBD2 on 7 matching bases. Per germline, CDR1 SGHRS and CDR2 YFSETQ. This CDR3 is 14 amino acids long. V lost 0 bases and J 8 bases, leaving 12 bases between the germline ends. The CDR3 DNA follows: TGCGCCAGCAGCTTGGTGGCGGGGGCGGACATTCAGTACTTC. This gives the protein CASSLVAGADIQYF.

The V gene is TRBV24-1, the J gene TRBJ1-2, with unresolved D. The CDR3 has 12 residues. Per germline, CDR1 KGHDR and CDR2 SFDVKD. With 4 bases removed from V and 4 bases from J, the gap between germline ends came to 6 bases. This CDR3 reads CATSERGYGYTF. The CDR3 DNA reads TGTGCCACCAGTGAGCGGGGCTATGGCTACACCTTC.

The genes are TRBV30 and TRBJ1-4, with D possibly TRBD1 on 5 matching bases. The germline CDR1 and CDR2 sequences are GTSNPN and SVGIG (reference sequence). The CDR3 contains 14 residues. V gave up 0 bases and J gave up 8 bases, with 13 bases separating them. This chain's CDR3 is CAWSVRGVGEKLFF. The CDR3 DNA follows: TGTGCCTGGAGTGTACGGGGGGTTGGGGAAAAACTGTTTTTT.

Written as DNA, the CDR3 is TGTGCCAGCAGCCCAAAGGGCAGGGGGAACGGGGAGCTGTTTTTT. Its translation: CASSPKGRGNGELFF. J is TRBJ2-2 and V is TRBV7-3, with TRBD1 matching 7 bases. Trimming at V came to 5 bases and at J to 7 bases, leaving 10 bases not matched to a gene. The CDR3 has 15 residues. Germline assignment: CDR1 SGHTA and CDR2 FQGTGA.

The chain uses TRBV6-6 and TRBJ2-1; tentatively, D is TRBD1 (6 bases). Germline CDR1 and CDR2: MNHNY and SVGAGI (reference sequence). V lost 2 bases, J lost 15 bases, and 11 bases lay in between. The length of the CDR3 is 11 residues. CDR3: CASSYSGGLFF. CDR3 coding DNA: TGTGCCAGCAGTTACAGTGGGGGCCTGTTCTTC.

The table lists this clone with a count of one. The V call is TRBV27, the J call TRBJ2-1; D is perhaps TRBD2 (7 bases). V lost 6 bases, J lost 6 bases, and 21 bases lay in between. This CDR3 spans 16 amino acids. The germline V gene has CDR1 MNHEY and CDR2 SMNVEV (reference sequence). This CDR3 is CASRREGGNAANEQFF. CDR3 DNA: TGTGCCAGCAGGAGGGAGGGGGGAAATGCCGCCAATGAGCAGTTCTTC.

The CDR3 spells CASSRDRLSSYEQYF. CDR3 DNA: TGTGCCAGCAGTAGAGACAGGCTTAGCTCCTACGAGCAGTACTTC. V and J are TRBV6-5 and TRBJ2-7, with a possible D match to TRBD1 (6 bases). This CDR3 is built from 15 residues. Germline values: CDR1 MNHEY, CDR2 SVGAGI. With 5 bases removed from V and 0 bases from J, the gap between germline ends came to 14 bases.

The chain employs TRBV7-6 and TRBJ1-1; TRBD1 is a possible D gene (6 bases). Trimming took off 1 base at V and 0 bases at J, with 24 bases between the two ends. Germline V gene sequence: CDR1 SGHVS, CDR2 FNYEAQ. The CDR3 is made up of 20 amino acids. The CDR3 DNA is TGTGCCAGCAGCTTAGTCCAAGGGGGTTCTAGATTCCGACTGAACACTGAAGCTTTCTTT. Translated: CASSLVQGGSRFRLNTEAFF. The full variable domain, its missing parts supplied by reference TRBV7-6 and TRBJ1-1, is GAGVSQSPRYKVTKRGQDVALRCDPISGHVSLYWYRQALGQGPEFLTYFNYEAQQDKSGLPNDRFSAERPEGSISTLTIQRTEQRDSAMYRCASSLVQGGSRFRLNTEAFFGQGTRLTVV.

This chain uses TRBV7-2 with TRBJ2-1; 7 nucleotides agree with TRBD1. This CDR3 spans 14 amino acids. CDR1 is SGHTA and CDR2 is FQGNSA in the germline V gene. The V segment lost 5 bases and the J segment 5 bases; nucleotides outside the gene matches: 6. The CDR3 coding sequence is TGTGCCAGCAGCAGACAGGGTTTCGACAATGAGCAGTTCTTC. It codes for CASSRQGFDNEQFF.

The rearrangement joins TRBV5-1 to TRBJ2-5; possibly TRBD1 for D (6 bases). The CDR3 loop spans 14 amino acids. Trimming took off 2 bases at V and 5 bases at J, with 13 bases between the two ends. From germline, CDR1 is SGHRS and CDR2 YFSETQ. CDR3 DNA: TGCGCCAGCAGCTTAAACAGGGCGGGTGAGACCCAGTACTTC. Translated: CASSLNRAGETQYF.

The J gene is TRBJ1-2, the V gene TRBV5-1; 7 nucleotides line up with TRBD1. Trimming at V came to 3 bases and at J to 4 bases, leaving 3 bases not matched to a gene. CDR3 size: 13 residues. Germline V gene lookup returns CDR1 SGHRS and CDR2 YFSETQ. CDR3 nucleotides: TGCGCCAGCAGCTCGACAGGGACCTATGGCTACACCTTC. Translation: CASSSTGTYGYTF.

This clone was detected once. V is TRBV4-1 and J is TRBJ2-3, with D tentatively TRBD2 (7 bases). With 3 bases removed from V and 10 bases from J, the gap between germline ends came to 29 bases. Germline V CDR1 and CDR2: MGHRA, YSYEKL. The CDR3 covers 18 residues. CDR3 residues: CASSHSVGGAGTRLAQYF. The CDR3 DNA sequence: TGCGCCAGCAGCCACTCGGTGGGGGGGGCGGGAACTCGTTTGGCGCAGTATTTT.

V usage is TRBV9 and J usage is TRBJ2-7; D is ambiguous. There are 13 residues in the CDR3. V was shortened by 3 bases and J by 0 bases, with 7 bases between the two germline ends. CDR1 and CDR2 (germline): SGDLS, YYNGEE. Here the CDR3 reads CASSAPNSYEQYF. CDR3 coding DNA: TGTGCCAGCAGCGCCCCCAACTCCTACGAGCAGTACTTC.

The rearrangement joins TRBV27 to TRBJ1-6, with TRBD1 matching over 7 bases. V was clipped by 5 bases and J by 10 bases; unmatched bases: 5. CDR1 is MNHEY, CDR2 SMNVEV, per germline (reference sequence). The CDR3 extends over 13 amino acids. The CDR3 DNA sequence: TGTGCCAGCAGTACCGACAGGGTCTCACCCCTCCACTTT. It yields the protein CASSTDRVSPLHF.

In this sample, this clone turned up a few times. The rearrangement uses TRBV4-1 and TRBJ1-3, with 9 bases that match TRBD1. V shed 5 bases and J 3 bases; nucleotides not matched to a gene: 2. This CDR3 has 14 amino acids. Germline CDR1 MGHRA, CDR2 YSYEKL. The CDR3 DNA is TGCGCCAGCAGCTCGACAGGGGGTGGAAACACCATATATTTT. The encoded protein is CASSSTGGGNTIYF.

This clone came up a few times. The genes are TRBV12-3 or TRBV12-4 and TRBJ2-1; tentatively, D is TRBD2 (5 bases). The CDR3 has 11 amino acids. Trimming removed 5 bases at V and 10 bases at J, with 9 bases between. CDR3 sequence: CASSGGKEQFF. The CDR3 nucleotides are TGTGCCAGCAGTGGAGGAAAAGAGCAGTTCTTC.

The CDR3 loop is CASSQDLGLAVSSGQFF. The CDR3 DNA follows: TGCGCCAGCAGCCAAGATTTGGGACTAGCGGTTTCCTCGGGACAGTTCTTC. The J gene is TRBJ2-1, the V gene TRBV4-1, with 11 bases fitting TRBD2. The germline V gene has CDR1 MGHRA and CDR2 YSYEKL. This CDR3 spans 17 amino acids. V lost 0 bases and J lost 13; bases outside the gene matches: 14.

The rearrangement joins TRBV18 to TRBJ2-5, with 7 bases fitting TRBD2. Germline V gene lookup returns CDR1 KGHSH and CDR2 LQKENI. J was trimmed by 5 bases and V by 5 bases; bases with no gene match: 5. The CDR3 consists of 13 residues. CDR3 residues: CASSGNGRETQYF. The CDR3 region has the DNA TGTGCCAGCTCAGGAAACGGGAGGGAGACCCAGTACTTC.